The 21 T cell receptor beta chains below were found in one sample sequenced in a study of Ad26.COV2.S vaccination and SARS-CoV-2 variants. Treatment defined: roughly 19 received Ad26.COV2.S at low or high dose, single or two shots; 5 received placebo; per-sample allocation not given. Day 63 after the first injection of vaccine or placebo was the sampling time. The table came from immunoSEQ multiplex PCR; TCRdb's copy has only in-frame clones and leaves some out. The table shows about 380,000 clones, with about four fifths occurring only once. Sequencing was performed on peripheral blood, taken in a trial of Ad26.COV2.S vaccine versus placebo. All receptors derive from a person between 18 and 65 years old who received the Ad26.COV2.S COVID-19 vaccine or a placebo.

The chain has TRBV5-4 and TRBJ1-5; D gene uncertain. The V end lost 1 base, the J end lost 2 bases, and 4 bases lay between the germline ends. Germline assignment: CDR1 SGHNT and CDR2 YYREEE (reference sequence). The CDR3 length is 13 residues. The CDR3 here is CASSLQGNQPQHF. The CDR3, as DNA: TGTGCCAGCAGCTTGCAGGGCAATCAGCCCCAGCATTTT.

The chain links TRBV27 to TRBJ1-4, with D uncertain. V was pared by 7 bases and J by 2 bases, with 14 bases between. This CDR3 spans 15 amino acids. CDR1 is MNHEY, CDR2 SMNVEV, per germline (reference sequence). In DNA, the CDR3 is TGTGCCAGCACCCCCTTTCCGGGGACTAATGAAAAACTGTTTTTT. Translation: CASTPFPGTNEKLFF.

This clone was observed a few times. The V call is TRBV7-9, the J call TRBJ2-3; D possibly uses TRBD1 or TRBD2 (5 bases each). The CDR3 loop spans 18 amino acids. Per germline, CDR1 SEHNR and CDR2 FQNEAQ (reference sequence). V dropped 5 bases and J dropped 4 bases, with 25 bases sitting between them. CDR3 residues: CASSQQPGQGVGADTQYF. CDR3 nucleotide sequence: TGTGCCAGCAGCCAACAACCGGGTCAGGGAGTTGGAGCAGATACGCAGTATTTT.

The genes are TRBV9 and TRBJ2-3; D uncertain. Deletions cut 4 bases from V and 2 bases from J, with 8 bases between. The CDR3 spans 13 residues. CDR1 and CDR2 from the germline V gene are SGDLS and YYNGEE. As DNA, the CDR3 is TGTGCCAGCAGCCTCCCGAACACAGATACGCAGTATTTT. This sequence encodes CASSLPNTDTQYF.

The chain couples TRBV9 to TRBJ2-7; 7 bases align to TRBD2. Losses at the gene ends were 1 base for V and 0 bases for J; bases not matched to a gene: 4. The CDR3 loop spans 15 amino acids. Germline CDR1 and CDR2: SGDLS and YYNGEE. CDR3 DNA: TGTGCCAGCAGCGTACAAGCGGGGACCTCCTACGAGCAGTACTTC. This translates into CASSVQAGTSYEQYF. Supplemented by reference TRBV9 and TRBJ2-7, the full variable domain reads DSGVTQTPKHLITATGQRVTLRCSPRSGDLSVYWYQQSLDQGLQFLIQYYNGEERAKGNILERFSAQQFPDLHSELNLSSLELGDSALYFCASSVQAGTSYEQYFGPGTRLTVT.

This clone was recorded only once. The same CDR3 can be traced to other DNA sequences in this sample. The chain employs TRBV7-9 and TRBJ2-3; D is unclear. V dropped 2 bases and J dropped 5 bases, with 2 bases sitting between them. CDR1 and CDR2 from the germline V gene are SEHNR and FQNEAQ (reference sequence). CDR3 length: 11 amino acids. CDR3 in DNA: TGTGCCAGCAGCTTACTAGATACGCAGTATTTT. It codes for CASSLLDTQYF.

As DNA, the CDR3 is TGTGCCACCAGCACTCGGACAGGGACCAACAATGAGCAGTTCTTC. It codes for CATSTRTGTNNEQFF. The V gene is TRBV15, the J gene TRBJ2-1; 8 bases are shared with TRBD1. V was clipped by 4 bases and J by 5 bases; unmatched bases: 7. This CDR3 region has 15 residues. Germline CDR1 LNHNV, CDR2 YYDKDF (reference sequence).

The rearrangement uses TRBV5-1 and TRBJ2-7; D is perhaps TRBD1 (6 bases). CDR3 length equals 12 residues. The V end was cut by 4 bases, the J end by 5 bases, with 10 bases between. Germline V gene sequence: CDR1 SGHRS, CDR2 YFSETQ. CDR3 sequence reads: CASSPQGDEQYF. Here the CDR3 DNA reads TGCGCCAGCAGCCCACAGGGCGACGAGCAGTACTTC.

This clone was counted a few times. This specimen includes other DNA sequences encoding the same CDR3. The V gene is TRBV7-3, the J gene TRBJ2-3, with TRBD2 matching over 8 bases. The CDR3 sequence is 15 residues long. After removal of 5 bases from V and 0 bases from J, the junction contained 4 bases not matched to a gene. Germline V gene lookup returns CDR1 SGHTA and CDR2 FQGTGA. For the CDR3, the DNA is TGTGCCAGCAGCCTTACTAGCGGAAGCACAGATACGCAGTATTTT. This encodes CASSLTSGSTDTQYF.

This clone was seen a single time. The J gene is TRBJ2-2, the V gene TRBV19; tentative D call: TRBD2 (6 bases). Germline V gene data show CDR1 as LNHDA and CDR2 as SQIVND (reference sequence). The CDR3 spans 16 residues. Trimming pared 6 bases from V and 4 bases from J, leaving 18 bases between. CDR3 sequence: CASSLPWRGGTGELFF. The CDR3 nucleotides read TGTGCCAGTAGCCTCCCTTGGCGGGGCGGCACCGGGGAGCTGTTTTTT.

This clone was detected once. The rearrangement joins TRBV14 to TRBJ2-3; D remains ambiguous. With 4 bases removed from V and 7 bases from J, the gap between germline ends came to 15 bases. Per germline, CDR1 SGHDN and CDR2 FVKESK. The length of the CDR3 is 14 residues. The CDR3 protein is CASSPGLLVHTQYF. In nucleotides, the CDR3 is TGTGCCAGCAGCCCGGGCCTTTTAGTTCATACGCAGTATTTT.

V and J are TRBV28 and TRBJ1-6; TRBD1 matches 8 bases. Germline-derived CDR1 and CDR2 are MDHEN and SYDVKM. This CDR3 region has 16 residues. V lost 5 bases, J lost 7 bases, and 10 bases stayed unmatched. CDR3 nucleotides: TGTGCCAGCAGTCGGGTTCAGGGGGCGGGAAATTCACCCCTCCACTTT. Translated, it gives CASSRVQGAGNSPLHF. The complete variable domain, with remaining parts taken from reference TRBV28 and TRBJ1-6, reads DVKVTQSSRYLVKRTGEKVFLECVQDMDHENMFWYRQDPGLGLRLIYFSYDVKMKEKGDIPEGYSVSREKKERFSLILESASTNQTSMYLCASSRVQGAGNSPLHFGNGTRLTVT.

V usage is TRBV6-5 and J usage is TRBJ2-1; D is possibly TRBD1 (6 bases). Germline V gives CDR1 MNHEY, CDR2 SVGAGI. CDR3 length: 16 residues. V was cut by 0 bases and J by 5 bases, with 14 bases left in between. The chain's CDR3 is CASSYSRWGQNNEQFF. As DNA, the CDR3 is TGTGCCAGCAGTTACTCGAGGTGGGGGCAGAACAATGAGCAGTTCTTC.

The chain is built from TRBV7-8 and TRBJ2-3; D not certain. The V gene lost 5 bases and the J gene lost 3 bases, with 18 bases spanning the gap. The germline V gene encodes CDR1 SGHVS and CDR2 FQNEAQ. The CDR3 covers 16 residues. This chain's CDR3 is CASSPGPIQSTDTQYF. The DNA for the CDR3 is TGTGCCAGCAGCCCCGGGCCCATCCAATCGACAGATACGCAGTATTTT.

The chain carries TRBV9 and TRBJ1-2; unclear D gene. The CDR3 runs to 13 residues. The V and J ends lost 4 bases and 6 bases respectively, with 13 bases between them. The germline V gene encodes CDR1 SGDLS and CDR2 YYNGEE. CDR3 in amino acids: CASSPTGGNGYTF. The CDR3 DNA follows: TGTGCCAGCAGCCCAACGGGAGGGAATGGCTACACCTTC.

The chain joins TRBV6-4 to TRBJ2-1, with a tentative D call TRBD2 (5 bases). The CDR3 runs to 15 residues. V lost 8 bases, J lost 1 base, and 15 bases lay in between. Germline CDR1 and CDR2: MRHNA and SNTAGT. This CDR3 reads CASSQAGGSYNEQFF. Written as DNA, the CDR3 is TGTGCCAGCTCCCAGGCGGGTGGGTCCTACAATGAGCAGTTCTTC.

V and J are TRBV9 and TRBJ1-1, with D unresolved. This CDR3 region has 14 residues. In germline, CDR1 is SGDLS, CDR2 YYNGEE. V was trimmed by 4 bases and J by 6 bases, leaving 16 bases between them. In DNA, the CDR3 is TGTGCCAGCAGCCTAGAGGAACGAGGCCCTGAAGCTTTCTTT. Translating gives CASSLEERGPEAFF.

The table lists this clone with a count of one. The chain employs TRBV6-6 and TRBJ1-1; D remains ambiguous. Looked up from germline, CDR1 is MNHNY and CDR2 is SVGAGI (reference sequence). V was shortened by 4 bases and J by 2 bases, with 8 bases between the two germline ends. The CDR3 is made up of 13 amino acids. The CDR3 DNA sequence: TGTGCCAGCAGTTTTGACGGAAACACTGAAGCTTTCTTT. Its translation: CASSFDGNTEAFF.

This clone was detected once. The chain combines TRBV11-3 with TRBJ1-1, with D unresolved. Germline CDR1 and CDR2: SGHNT and YENEEA. This CDR3 contains 13 residues. Trimming removed 0 bases from V and 1 base from J, with 3 bases in between. For the CDR3, the DNA is TGTGCCAGCAGCTTAGATGAGAACACTGAAGCTTTCTTT. This gives the protein CASSLDENTEAFF. The whole variable domain, remainder taken from reference TRBV11-3 and TRBJ1-1, is EAGVVQSPRYKIIEKKQPVAFWCNPISGHNTLYWYLQNLGQGPELLIRYENEEAVDDSQLPKDRFSAERLKGVDSTLKIQPAELGDSAVYLCASSLDENTEAFFGQGTRLTVV.

The V gene is TRBV19, the J gene TRBJ2-3; the match to TRBD2 covers 11 bases. The CDR3 spans 15 residues. CDR1 and CDR2 from the germline V gene are LNHDA and SQIVND (reference sequence). The J segment lost 4 bases and the V segment lost 5 bases, leaving 5 bases of the junction unmatched. The CDR3 protein is CASSVAGGAADTQYF. For the CDR3, the DNA is TGTGCCAGTAGTGTAGCGGGGGGGGCAGCAGATACGCAGTATTTT.

The chain employs TRBV5-1 and TRBJ2-7; possibly TRBD1 or TRBD2 for D (6 bases each). The CDR3 runs to 13 residues. Germline V gene data show CDR1 as SGHRS and CDR2 as YFSETQ. Trimming cost V 2 bases and J 9 bases, with 15 bases left between them. The CDR3 coding sequence is TGCGCCAGCAGCTTCGTTCCATGGGGGGCGCAGTACTTC. Residues: CASSFVPWGAQYF.